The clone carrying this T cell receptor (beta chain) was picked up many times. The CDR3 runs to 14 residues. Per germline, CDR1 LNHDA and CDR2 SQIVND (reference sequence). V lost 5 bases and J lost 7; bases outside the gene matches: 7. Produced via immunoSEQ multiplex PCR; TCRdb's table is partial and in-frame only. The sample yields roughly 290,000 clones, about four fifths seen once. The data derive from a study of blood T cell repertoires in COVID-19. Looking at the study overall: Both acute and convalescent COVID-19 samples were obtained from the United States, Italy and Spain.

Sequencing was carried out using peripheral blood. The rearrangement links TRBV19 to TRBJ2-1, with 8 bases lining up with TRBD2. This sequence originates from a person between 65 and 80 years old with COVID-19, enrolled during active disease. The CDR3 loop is CASSQNERGNEQFF. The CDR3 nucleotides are TGTGCCAGTAGTCAAAACGAGCGGGGGAATGAGCAGTTCTTC.